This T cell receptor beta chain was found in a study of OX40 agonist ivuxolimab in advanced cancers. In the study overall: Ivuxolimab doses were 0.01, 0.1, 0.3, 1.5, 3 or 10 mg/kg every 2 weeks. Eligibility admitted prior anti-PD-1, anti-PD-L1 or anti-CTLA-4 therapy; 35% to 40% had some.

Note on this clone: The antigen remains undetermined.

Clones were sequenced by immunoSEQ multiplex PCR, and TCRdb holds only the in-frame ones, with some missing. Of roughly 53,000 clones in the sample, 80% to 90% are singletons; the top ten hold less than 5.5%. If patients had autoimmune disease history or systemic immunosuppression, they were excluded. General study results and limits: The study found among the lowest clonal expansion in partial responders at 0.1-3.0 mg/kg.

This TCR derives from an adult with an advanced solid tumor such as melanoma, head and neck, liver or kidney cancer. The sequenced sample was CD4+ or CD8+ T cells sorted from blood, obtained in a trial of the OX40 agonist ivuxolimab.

The CDR3 here is CAYSWKTGNCYGYTF. For the CDR3, the DNA is TGTGCCTATAGTTGGAAGACAGGGAACTGCTATGGCTACACCTTC. This sequence joins TRBV27 and TRBJ1-2, with 7 bases lining up with TRBD1. The CDR3 is 15 residues long. Germline V lookup: CDR1 MNHEY, CDR2 SMNVEV (reference sequence). J lost 4 bases, V lost 11 bases, and 16 bases had no gene match.